Presented here are 2 T cell receptor beta chains from one specimen sequenced in a study of blood T cells in healthy people across ages. The authors ran a second PCR of about 7 to 12 cycles using a sample-barcoded 5' primer and a J-beta primer mix. TCRdb ran MiXCR on the 5' RACE reads and lists one entry per CDR3 protein. The table shows about 1.4 million distinct CDR3 sequences, with approximately 59% occurring only once. The sequencing input was blood. The source of these receptors is a man between 18 and 35 years old in good health.

The chain couples TRBV6-2 or TRBV6-3 to TRBJ2-1; 9 positions agree with TRBD2. V was pared by 2 bases and J by 0 bases, with 8 bases of the junction left unmatched. The length of the CDR3 is 18 residues. The germline CDR1 and CDR2 sequences are MNHEY and SVGEGT. The CDR3 is CASSYGAGGLISYNEQFF. CDR3 DNA sequence: TGTGCCAGCAGTTACGGAGCGGGGGGCCTAATCTCCTACAATGAGCAGTTCTTC.

About this clonotype itself: Compared with germline, one end of the junction differs, possibly owing to a read error. The rearrangement links TRBV28 to TRBJ2-1; the match to TRBD1 covers 8 bases. Per the germline V gene, CDR1 is MDHEN and CDR2 is SYDVKM. The CDR3 contains 14 residues. The CDR3, as DNA: TGTGCCAGCAGCGGGACAGGCAGCTACAATGGGCAGTTCTTC. Translating gives CASSGTGSYNGQFF.